The 22 T cell receptor beta chains below come from one sample, sequenced in a study of CD8 T cells in ankylosing spondylitis. TCRdb fed the 5' RACE reads into MiXCR, producing one record per CDR3 protein. The sample consists of under 150,000 distinct CDR3 sequences, roughly 8.4% of them appearing once. Sequencing was performed on synovial fluid, either unsorted or a sorted T cell fraction (not recorded which). These receptors all stem from a male donor with ankylosing spondylitis.

This clonotype was detected many times. V and J are TRBV28 and TRBJ2-6, with D perhaps TRBD1 (5 bases). Deletions cut 8 bases from V and 2 bases from J, with 10 bases between. The germline CDR1 and CDR2 sequences are MDHEN and SYDVKM. The CDR3 loop spans 14 amino acids. The CDR3 DNA reads as TGTGCCAGCGGTGGGGCTGCTGGGGCCAACGTCCTGACTTTC. Translated, it gives CASGGAAGANVLTF.

The genes are TRBV2 and TRBJ1-1; the D is unclear. CDR1 and CDR2 from the germline V gene are SNHLY and FYNNEI. The CDR3 consists of 14 residues. The V end lost 3 bases, the J end lost 3 bases, and 11 bases lay between the germline ends. The CDR3 bases are TGTGCCAGCAGTGATTCTGGCGGAGACACTGAAGCTTTCTTT. This translates into CASSDSGGDTEAFF.

On this clonotype: The junction does not match germline at one end; this may be a read error. The chain carries TRBV7-6 and TRBJ2-3, with 7 bases identical to TRBD1. CDR3 length: 15 residues. In germline, CDR1 is SGHVS, CDR2 FNYEAQ. The CDR3 here is CTSSLQGLGTDTQYF. The CDR3 DNA reads TGTACCAGCAGTTTACAGGGGCTGGGGACAGATACGCAGTATTTT. Together with reference TRBV7-6 and TRBJ2-3, the CDR3 gives the full variable domain: GAGVSQSPRYKVTKRGQDVALRCDPISGHVSLYWYRQALGQGPEFLTYFNYEAQQDKSGLPNDRFSAERPEGSISTLTIQRTEQRDSAMYRCTSSLQGLGTDTQYFGPGTRLTVL.

V gene TRBV6-2 or TRBV6-3 combines with J gene TRBJ2-1; D unresolved. The CDR3 loop spans 13 amino acids. Germline CDR1 MNHEY, CDR2 SVGEGT. With 3 bases removed from V and 5 bases from J, the gap between germline ends came to 8 bases. DNA of the CDR3: TGTGCCAGCAGTTATCGGGCCCACAATGAGCAGTTCTTC. Residues: CASSYRAHNEQFF.

Ten or more counts support this clonotype. The rearrangement links TRBV2 to TRBJ2-7, with D perhaps matching TRBD1 (8 bases). This CDR3 contains 13 residues. The germline V and J ends were trimmed by 7 bases and 4 bases, with 14 bases remaining between them. The V gene's germline CDR1 is SNHLY and CDR2 FYNNEI. The CDR3: CASTGQGGYEQYF. DNA of the CDR3: TGTGCCAGCACCGGACAGGGAGGGTACGAGCAGTACTTC.

This clonotype was detected many times. V gene TRBV28 combines with J gene TRBJ2-7, with TRBD2 as a possible D gene (6 bases). Deletions cut 5 bases from V and 2 bases from J, with 16 bases between. The CDR3 contains 15 residues. CDR1 and CDR2 from the germline V gene are MDHEN and SYDVKM. Here the CDR3 reads CASSPTTSFPYEQYF. The CDR3, as DNA: TGTGCCAGCAGTCCTACGACTAGTTTCCCCTACGAGCAGTACTTC.

The chain is built from TRBV27 and TRBJ2-7, with 15 bases aligning to TRBD2. With 4 bases clipped from V and 1 base from J, the junction kept 11 bases outside the gene matches. The CDR3 spans 19 residues. Germline assignment: CDR1 MNHEY and CDR2 SMNVEV (reference sequence). The CDR3 DNA follows: TGTGCCAGCAGTTCCCAGGGACTAGCGGGAGGAGTTATTTCCTACGAGCAGTACTTC. This gives the protein CASSSQGLAGGVISYEQYF.

This clonotype has ten or more counts. The chain combines TRBV4-2 with TRBJ1-6; D may be TRBD1 (6 bases). The ends were cut back, 3 bases at V and 8 bases at J, with 17 bases in the middle. From germline, CDR1 is LGHNA and CDR2 YNFKEQ. This CDR3 region has 16 residues. CDR3 loop: CASSQTTAGAYSPLHF. For the CDR3, the DNA is TGTGCCAGCAGCCAGACGACAGCGGGGGCCTATTCACCCCTCCACTTT.

In this sample, this clonotype turned up many times. This rearrangement joins TRBV20-1 to TRBJ2-7, with 9 bases fitting TRBD1. This CDR3 spans 15 amino acids. V shed 5 bases and J 3 bases; nucleotides not matched to a gene: 11. CDR1 is DFQATT and CDR2 is SNEGSKA in the germline V gene (reference sequence). CDR3 in amino acids: CSAAPGTGTGYEQYF. CDR3 bases: TGCAGTGCTGCTCCGGGGACAGGGACCGGCTACGAGCAGTACTTC.

This clonotype was detected ten times or more. In nucleotides, the CDR3 is TGTGCCAGCAGTTTAGCCGGACGGTACACTGAAGCTTTCTTT. Translated, it gives CASSLAGRYTEAFF. This rearrangement joins TRBV12-3 or TRBV12-4 to TRBJ1-1, with D unresolved. Trimming cost V 0 bases and J 3 bases, with 8 bases left between them. The CDR3 sequence is 14 residues long.

This clonotype has a handful of counts. The V call is TRBV4-3, the J call TRBJ2-3; perhaps TRBD2 as D (5 bases). The length of the CDR3 is 14 residues. Trimming removed 4 bases from V and 7 bases from J, with 15 bases in between. The germline V gene has CDR1 LGHNA and CDR2 YSLEER. The CDR3 spells CASSPDLAVNTQYF. CDR3 DNA sequence: TGCGCCAGCAGCCCGGACCTAGCAGTCAATACGCAGTATTTT.

The chain employs TRBV2 and TRBJ1-1; D is unresolved. Germline values: CDR1 SNHLY, CDR2 FYNNEI. The CDR3 is 15 residues long. V was clipped by 6 bases and J by 0 bases, with 14 bases between them. The CDR3 reads CASRAAALMNTEAFF. CDR3 DNA sequence: TGTGCCAGCAGGGCAGCCGCCCTAATGAACACTGAAGCTTTCTTT.

Only a few counts were recorded for this clonotype. J is TRBJ1-6 and V is TRBV27; 10 positions agree with TRBD1. The CDR3 is 16 amino acids. V was clipped by 6 bases and J by 10 bases; unmatched bases: 12. CDR1 and CDR2 (germline): MNHEY, SMNVEV (reference sequence). The CDR3 region is CASRETGTGEVSPLHF. CDR3 DNA: TGTGCCAGCAGGGAAACCGGGACAGGGGAGGTCTCACCCCTCCACTTT.

The rearrangement uses TRBV5-1 and TRBJ2-7; D might be TRBD1 or TRBD2, each matching 5 bases. The V and J ends lost 2 bases and 5 bases respectively, with 14 bases between them. Germline V gene lookup returns CDR1 SGHRS and CDR2 YFSETQ. The CDR3 consists of 14 residues. DNA for the CDR3: TGCGCCAGCAGCTTCGGCCTAATGGGGGACGAGCAGTACTTC. Translating it yields CASSFGLMGDEQYF.

This chain uses TRBV7-6 with TRBJ1-2, with D maybe TRBD1 (6 bases). V lost 5 bases, J lost 4 bases, and 14 bases lay in between. CDR1 is SGHVS and CDR2 is FNYEAQ in the germline V gene. CDR3 length: 14 amino acids. As DNA, the CDR3 is TGTGCCAGCAGCGCGGTGACAGGTTCCTATGGCTACACCTTC. Its protein product is CASSAVTGSYGYTF.

The V call is TRBV5-6, the J call TRBJ2-1; 8 nucleotides align to TRBD2. The CDR3 spans 16 residues. Looked up from germline, CDR1 is SGHDT and CDR2 is YYEEEE. The trim removed 1 base at V and 3 bases at J, leaving 6 bases unmatched. As DNA, the CDR3 is TGTGCCAGCAGCTTGTTCGGCGGGGGGCTCTACAATGAGCAGTTCTTC. Translated: CASSLFGGGLYNEQFF.

This clonotype was seen repeatedly, ten times or more. The rearrangement links TRBV28 to TRBJ1-2, with a possible D match to TRBD1 (6 bases). Germline V lookup: CDR1 MDHEN, CDR2 SYDVKM. Trimming pared 1 base from V and 4 bases from J, leaving 10 bases between. This CDR3 is 14 amino acids long. CDR3 in amino acids: CASSLYREVYGYTF. The CDR3 region has the DNA TGTGCCAGCAGTTTATACAGGGAGGTCTATGGCTACACCTTC.

This sequence joins TRBV19 and TRBJ2-2, with TRBD1 identical over 11 bases. CDR3 length: 16 residues. Germline V gives CDR1 LNHDA, CDR2 SQIVND (reference sequence). J gave up 2 bases and V 7 bases, and 6 bases lay outside the gene matches. CDR3 region: CASKGRTGGNTGELFF. The CDR3 nucleotides read TGTGCCAGTAAAGGGAGGACAGGGGGCAACACCGGGGAGCTGTTTTTT. Looking up the rest from reference TRBV19 and TRBJ2-2 gives the full variable domain: DGGITQSPKYLFRKEGQNVTLSCEQNLNHDAMYWYRQDPGQGLRLIYYSQIVNDFQKGDIAEGYSVSREKKESFPLTVTSAQKNPTAFYLCASKGRTGGNTGELFFGEGSRLTVL.

In the case of this clonotype: A much larger clone differs from this one at a single base, so this may be a read error. The V gene is TRBV20-1, the J gene TRBJ2-1; no clear D gene. This CDR3 has 12 amino acids. The V gene lost 6 bases and the J gene lost 1 base, with 7 bases spanning the gap. Germline values: CDR1 DFQATT, CDR2 SNEGSKA (reference sequence). The CDR3 reads CSAVKSYNEQFF. CDR3 coding DNA: TGCAGTGCGGTTAAATCCTACAATGAGCAGTTCTTC.

This clonotype occurred many times. The chain carries TRBV12-3 or TRBV12-4 and TRBJ2-2, with TRBD2 matching 7 bases. V trimming: 7 bases; J trimming: 5 bases; junction bases outside the gene matches: 10. This CDR3 has 15 amino acids. CDR3 amino acids: CASTLLGGWTGELFF. The CDR3 nucleotides read TGTGCCAGCACCCTGCTGGGAGGGTGGACCGGGGAGCTGTTTTTT.

The table lists this clonotype with many counts. The gene calls are TRBV5-1 and TRBJ2-1, with TRBD2 as a possible D gene (5 bases). With 4 bases removed from V and 9 bases from J, the gap between germline ends came to 14 bases. This CDR3 contains 13 residues. CDR1 and CDR2 from the germline V gene are SGHRS and YFSETQ. The DNA for the CDR3 is TGCGCCAGCAGCATACCTCTGGAGGCTGAGCAGTTCTTC. Residues: CASSIPLEAEQFF.

This clonotype has just a few counts. The chain joins TRBV28 to TRBJ1-4; the D is unclear. With 9 bases removed from V and 7 bases from J, the gap between germline ends came to 12 bases. The germline gives CDR1 MDHEN, CDR2 SYDVKM. This CDR3 contains 12 residues. CDR3 bases: TGTGCCAGTACCAAGTTCGGTGAAAAACTGTTTTTT. It yields the protein CASTKFGEKLFF.